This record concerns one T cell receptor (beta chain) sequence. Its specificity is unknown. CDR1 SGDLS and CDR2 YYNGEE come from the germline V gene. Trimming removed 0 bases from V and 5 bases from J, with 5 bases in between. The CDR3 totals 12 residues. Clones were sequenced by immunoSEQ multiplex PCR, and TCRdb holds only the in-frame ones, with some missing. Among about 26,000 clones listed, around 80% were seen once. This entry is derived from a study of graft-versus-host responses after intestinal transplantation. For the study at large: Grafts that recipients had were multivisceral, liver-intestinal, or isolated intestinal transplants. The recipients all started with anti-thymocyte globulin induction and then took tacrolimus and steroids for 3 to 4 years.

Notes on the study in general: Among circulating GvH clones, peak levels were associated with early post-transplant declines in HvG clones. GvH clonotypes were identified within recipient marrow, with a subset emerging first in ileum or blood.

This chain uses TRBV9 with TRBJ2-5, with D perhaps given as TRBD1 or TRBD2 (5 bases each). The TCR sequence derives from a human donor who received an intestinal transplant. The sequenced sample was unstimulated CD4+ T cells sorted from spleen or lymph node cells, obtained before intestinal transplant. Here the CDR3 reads CASSVGGETQYF. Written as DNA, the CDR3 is TGTGCCAGCAGCGTAGGGGGGGAGACCCAGTACTTC.